One and the same sample provided the 2 T cell receptor beta chains below, sequenced in a study of blood T cells in healthy people across ages. Using a J-beta primer mix together with a sample-barcoded 5' primer, a second PCR was run for about 6 to 11 cycles. TCRdb analysed the 5' RACE reads with MiXCR anew, one entry per CDR3 protein. Of hundreds of thousands of distinct CDR3 sequences detected, around 20% appear once; the ten largest clones hold about 3.6%. Sequenced input: blood. The receptors come from a man in his 70s in good health.

This clonotype was picked up a small number of times. This chain links TRBV6-1 with TRBJ2-6, with TRBD1 matching 9 bases. The CDR3 is 17 amino acids. Germline V gives CDR1 MNHNS, CDR2 SASEGT. V was clipped by 6 bases and J by 1 base; unmatched bases: 7. The CDR3 here is CASSRQGDRSGANVLTF. The CDR3 nucleotides are TGTGCCAGCAGCCGACAGGGGGACCGTTCTGGGGCCAACGTCCTGACTTTC.

This clonotype was counted at least ten times. The chain joins TRBV20-1 to TRBJ2-7, with 7 positions matching TRBD1. The CDR3 extends over 14 amino acids. The trim removed 3 bases at V and 3 bases at J, leaving 8 bases unmatched. The V gene's germline CDR1 is DFQATT and CDR2 SNEGSKA (reference sequence). For the CDR3, the DNA is TGCAGTGCTAGTGGGCCCGGGACAGACTACGAGCAGTACTTC. Protein product: CSASGPGTDYEQYF.